A single sample gave rise to the 9 T cell receptor beta chains below, sequenced in a study of T cell responses to AZD1222 COVID-19 vaccine. The repertoire was sequenced with immunoSEQ multiplex PCR; TCRdb's copy has only in-frame clones and lacks some. The data hold 140,000 or so clones, with roughly 90% observed a single time. The sample was peripheral blood, taken on day 0 of AZD1222 vaccination. All receptors derive from an adult in good health.

This chain links TRBV7-2 with TRBJ2-1, with TRBD2 matching 12 bases. CDR3 size: 15 residues. The V and J ends lost 5 bases and 4 bases, in that order; junction bases with no gene match: 3. CDR1 and CDR2 from the germline V gene are SGHTA and FQGNSA. The CDR3 sequence is CASSRTSGNYNEQFF. CDR3 DNA: TGTGCCAGCAGCCGGACTAGCGGGAATTACAATGAGCAGTTCTTC.

This clone is a singleton in its sample. The chain joins TRBV6-5 to TRBJ2-5; D is perhaps TRBD2 (5 bases). Trimming took 5 bases from V and 1 from J, leaving 11 bases between them. CDR3 length: 14 amino acids. CDR1 MNHEY and CDR2 SVGAGI come from the germline V gene. The CDR3 DNA is TGTGCCAGCAGTCTAGCAGGAGTCCAAGAGACCCAGTACTTC. Translation: CASSLAGVQETQYF.

This chain connects TRBV6-5 to TRBJ1-1, with 8 bases that match TRBD1. The CDR3 sequence is 14 residues long. The germline CDR1 and CDR2 sequences are MNHEY and SVGAGI. J lost 4 bases, V lost 5 bases, and 6 bases had no gene match. CDR3 DNA: TGTGCCAGCAGTCCCGACAGGGGTGGCACTGAAGCTTTCTTT. Encoded protein: CASSPDRGGTEAFF.

The genes are TRBV5-6 and TRBJ1-6; no clear D gene. Trimming shortened V by 0 bases and J by 9 bases, and 10 bases separated the two germline ends. The CDR3 length is 14 residues. Germline values: CDR1 SGHDT, CDR2 YYEEEE. CDR3 in amino acids: CASSLVGLSSPLHF. The DNA for the CDR3 is TGTGCCAGCAGCTTGGTAGGTTTGAGTTCACCCCTCCACTTT.

The chain joins TRBV24-1 to TRBJ2-3; D gene uncertain. The CDR3 spans 13 residues. The V end lost 5 bases, the J end lost 5 bases, and 10 bases lay between the germline ends. Looked up from germline, CDR1 is KGHDR and CDR2 is SFDVKD. Here the CDR3 DNA reads TGTGCCACCAGTGTCCCGGGTAAAGATACGCAGTATTTT. Translated, it gives CATSVPGKDTQYF.

The genes are TRBV7-6 and TRBJ2-7; a weak D match, TRBD2 (6 bases). The germline V gene encodes CDR1 SGHVS and CDR2 FNYEAQ. The ends were cut back, 5 bases at V and 0 bases at J, with 14 bases in the middle. This CDR3 spans 15 amino acids. This CDR3 is CASSPGTLSSYEQYF. CDR3 bases: TGTGCCAGCAGCCCCGGGACTTTATCCTCCTACGAGCAGTACTTC.

The chain couples TRBV5-1 to TRBJ1-1; 7 bases are shared with TRBD1. Germline loops: CDR1 SGHRS, CDR2 YFSETQ. V dropped 4 bases and J dropped 1; count of bases not matched to a gene: 13. The CDR3 spans 17 residues. CDR3 nucleotide sequence: TGCGCCAGCAGCCCAAAGTCGGGGACAGCGTCGAACACTGAAGCTTTCTTT. Translating gives CASSPKSGTASNTEAFF.

The chain carries TRBV6-5 and TRBJ1-5; D is unclear. This CDR3 contains 15 residues. V dropped 2 bases and J dropped 0 bases, with 8 bases sitting between them. Germline lookup yields CDR1 MNHEY and CDR2 SVGAGI. As DNA, the CDR3 is TGTGCCAGCAGTTACGGATTGGGTAGCAATCAGCCCCAGCATTTT. Residues: CASSYGLGSNQPQHF.

The CDR3 spells CAWSVPLRDTEAFF. The CDR3 DNA is TGTGCCTGGAGTGTCCCCTTGAGGGACACTGAAGCTTTCTTT. The chain has TRBV30 and TRBJ1-1, with D unresolved. The V gene's germline CDR1 is GTSNPN and CDR2 SVGIG (reference sequence). V shed 0 bases and J shed 3 bases, with 11 bases lying between them. The CDR3 length is 14 residues.